The following is a TCR beta chain sequence with its context. The antigen it binds to is not known. Qualities for individual bases were not recorded, and no much larger clone is one base off. Preparation of the library involved the immunoSEQ multiplex PCR assay. For the multiplex PCR, a mixture combining 60 forward primers for TCR Vbeta segments and 13 reverse primers for TCR Jbeta segments was used. Amplification of the CDR3 region of rearranged TCR beta genes was performed with a multiplex PCR assay on genomic DNA. The Illumina HiSeq System was used to sequence the amplified TCR beta libraries as 87-base-pair reads. On the authors' methods: In a later analysis, some 80 million unique TCR beta chains were counted across the 650 to 700 repertoires, and approximately 11 million of these chains were shared by at least two donors. A nearest-neighbor algorithm error-corrected the raw reads and collapsed the reads into unique sequences, merging closely related sequences to remove PCR and sequencing errors. V, D and J gene segments were assigned by aligning CDR3 sequences to IMGT reference sequences. For a sequence to be retained, a match of at least six nucleotides was required to both a V gene segment and a J gene segment. A rearrangement was called productive if the CDR3 had no stop codons and remained in frame with V and J, and every other rearrangement was called non-productive. CDR3 was defined according to IMGT convention as the region running from the second conserved V-encoded cysteine to the conserved J-encoded phenylalanine. Sequences without an unambiguous match to a single V gene segment were excluded from the earlier analysis of about 630 of the donors. An earlier analysis of 587 of the donors called V segments functional above 56.7% productive rearrangements and segregating when the between-donor standard deviation exceeded 5%. A statistical classification framework was built to diagnose cytomegalovirus status from the catalog of TCR beta chain sequences. In a later analysis, V and J genes were assigned by comparing TCR nucleotide sequences against IMGT/GENE-DB human TR gene sequences. In a later analysis, CDR3 sequences and most-parsimonious VDJ recombination scenarios were assigned using the TCRdist pipeline. In a later analysis, every TCR beta chain was defined by the combination of its CDR3 amino acid sequence and its V-gene family, and reads without a unique V-gene family were dropped. A later analysis removed 500 to 650 highly shared, low-generation-probability nucleotide sequences to deal with suspected cross-contamination and a sequencing artifact. A later analysis calculated a clonal expansion index for each public chain from normalized within-repertoire ranks of inferred template counts. Generation probabilities in a later analysis came from a VDJ recombination model fitted to out-of-frame rearrangements, and those results were checked against IGoR. In a later analysis, TCR-TCR, TCR-HLA and TCR-CMV co-occurrence was scored with hypergeometric tests, and a repertoire-size bias correction was applied to TCR pairs. A later analysis estimated false discovery rates by permuting HLA or CMV assignments 20 times. In a later analysis, co-occurring TCRs were grouped using DBSCAN, with TCRdist sequence similarity added in when clustering inside HLA-allele-positive subsets. For co-occurrence clustering, repertoires with fewer than 30,000 or more than 120,000 public chains were excluded, along with five or six repertoires with anomalous nucleotide sharing. TCRdb mirrors the immuneACCESS table, restricted to in-frame sequences. Some clones are absent from its copies; in checked studies, under half trace to an unresolved V gene, and the reason for the others is unknown. Clonal size and the V and J genes are those of that table, whereas D and trimming came from the DNA. This sample lists over 100,000 clones; just under 70% were detected once. Of the sample, 5.4% falls within the top ten clones.

Including cysteine and phenylalanine, the CDR3 has 16 amino acids. Just the 48-base CDR3 DNA is kept, in frame starting at base 1. CDR1 KGHSH and CDR2 LQKENI were looked up in the germline V gene. V is cut by 2 bases and J by 5 bases, and the space between the germline ends is 18 bases. The cohort consisted of hundreds of healthy bone marrow donors. At the time of sampling, all cohort members were nominally healthy, though unrecorded immune exposures were likely present. The donor was CMV seropositive and belonged to the group of 250 to 300 seropositive cohort members. A peripheral blood sample was provided by each donor, and peripheral blood mononuclear cells were used for TCR beta sequencing. The Qiagen DNeasy Blood Extraction Kit was used to extract genomic DNA from the blood cell samples. This specimen comes from a study of cytomegalovirus exposure and HLA in healthy donors (TCRdb year 2017). Regarding the complete study: An earlier analysis of approximately 590 of the donors reported about 250 Gb of sequence data and 117 million unique TCR beta sequences from about 180 million T cells. About 300 gigabases of sequencing data and tens of millions of unique TCR sequences were included in an early release covering around 650 HLA-typed donors. Among the roughly 370 genotyped donors, around 81% belonged to the genetic ancestry cluster associated with self-reported Caucasian donors. The study was designed to test whether signatures of past pathogen exposure could be identified by cataloging public T cell receptors. The study used immunosequencing to profile the T cell repertoires of approximately 690 subjects and linked those repertoires to cytomegalovirus serostatus. Besides the first cohort of some 670 subjects, a separate validation cohort made up of 120 different subjects was used. The study combined high-throughput TCR immunosequencing, statistical association of individual TCRs with disease status, and machine learning to predict cytomegalovirus infection status. A later analysis re-examined previously published TCR beta repertoires from roughly 720 donors and added high-resolution HLA genotyping to investigate patterns of TCR occurrence. The later analysis used no new phenotypic data to find candidate immune exposures, relying instead on TCR beta sequences and their occurrence across donors. In an earlier analysis of roughly 600 of the donors, high-throughput TCR beta sequencing was used to judge whether each TCR beta V gene segment behaved as functional or pseudogenic. Donor age, sex, ethnicity and CMV serostatus were collected together with the repertoire data. Genome-wide SNP genotypes for about three fifths of the roughly 670 donors were used in a later genetic analysis, which treated that subset as a discovery cohort. All discovery cohort repertoires had been generated on a single sequencing platform. HLA typing covered class I and class II loci at four-digit resolution. Typing coverage varied by locus: roughly 629-630 donors for A, B, C, DRB1 and DQB1; roughly 560 for DQA1; over 600 for DPA1; roughly 450 for DPB1. Four to six DR-DQ haplotypes were handled as single units for association and clustering, since linkage in the cohort was strong. Among a few hundred genotyped donors of the cohort, an average of about 240,000 unique TCR beta nucleotide sequences were sequenced per donor, roughly 20% of them non-productive. Paper-wide results and their limitations: Most TCR sequences were seen in very few donors, while some public TCRs were found in many individuals. In a later analysis, 16,951 TCR beta sequences were associated with specific HLA alleles at a false discovery rate of 0.05. Some IMGT-functional V segments, including TRBV6-2 and TRBV6-3, could not be distinguished by the 87-base-pair reads and were therefore excluded. Correlated functional status among segregating V segments might be attributable to linkage disequilibrium, but an unknown experimental factor could not be ruled out. Compared with equally common non-associated chains, HLA-associated TCR beta chains in a later analysis were more clonally expanded and had lower generation probabilities. A group of highly shared sequence variants was considered likely to be a technical artifact of the sequencing pipeline. Because counts were too low, some 17 rarely observed V segments, including chromosome 9 orphons, were left out of the earlier analysis of 587 of the donors. V-gene and J-gene trimming of TCR beta chains was associated with a missense DCLRE1C variant in a later genetic analysis, and the association was replicated in an independent cohort. A further reported finding was that TCR beta sequences accurately predicted the HLA-A and HLA-B alleles for most subjects in the first cohort. This cohort had only TCR beta chains sequenced, and the lack of alpha or paired-chain data limited which features could be detected. For the cohort, immune exposure information was limited to CMV serostatus. The study listed approximately 150 TCR beta chains as associated with cytomegalovirus. Because HLA typing was missing for some donors at each locus, association tests included only the typed subset. A later analysis found that most CMV-associated TCR beta chains appeared HLA-restricted, with HLA associations seemingly driven largely by CMV exposure. According to a later analysis, TCR association rates differed among HLA loci, with DRB1 alleles showing the most associated TCRs and HLA-C alleles showing the fewest. Compared with the roughly 700-donor mean, donors in an Asian-associated ancestry cluster had fewer N-insertions in productive TCRs, according to a later genetic analysis. According to the authors, the approach could potentially be generalized to other disease states and immunological phenotypes. A later analysis reported that several top co-occurrence clusters appeared linked to parvovirus B19, influenza, CMV and Epstein-Barr virus. An earlier analysis of approximately 600 of the donors showed that most TCR beta V segments appeared in productive rearrangements either about 87% or about 30% of the time, which broadly matched IMGT annotations. Assigning TCR associations to individual alleles was difficult when HLA alleles, especially DR and DQ, strongly co-occurred. Cytomegalovirus status was reported to be diagnosed by the classifier with high specificity and sensitivity in both the original and validation cohorts. Three of the identified cytomegalovirus-associated TCR beta chains were confirmed in vitro to be specific for cytomegalovirus antigens. Presence/absence analyses assumed roughly uniform sequencing depth across donors, an assumption that may not hold.

The receptor's source is a woman aged 70-85 years in good health and CMV-seropositive. Sequencing input: PBMCs. The chain is encoded by TRBV18 joined to TRBJ1-1; TRBD1 is a weak D gene call, 6 bases matching. CDR3 protein: CASSPGATVRGTEAFF. At the DNA level, the sequence is TGTGCCAGCTCACCAGGGGCGACAGTAAGGGGGACTGAAGCTTTCTTT. Supplemented by the reference TRBV18 and TRBJ1-1 proteins around the CDR3, the complete variable domain is NAGVMQNPRHLVRRRGQEARLRCSPMKGHSHVYWYRQLPEEGLKFMVYLQKENIIDESGMPKERFSAEFPKEGPSILRIQQVVRGDSAAYFCASSPGATVRGTEAFFGQGTRLTVV.